This TCR beta chain was captured by sequencing in a study of blood T cell repertoires in COVID-19. V gave up 7 bases and J gave up 6 bases; unmatched junction bases: 7. Germline CDR1 SQVTM, CDR2 ANQGSEA. This CDR3 comprises 13 residues. The repertoire was sequenced with immunoSEQ multiplex PCR; TCRdb's copy has only in-frame clones and lacks some. The top ten hold approximately 40% of the sample, which has some 110,000 clones, 81% seen once. The TCR comes from an elderly man with acute or convalescent COVID-19. The sequenced sample was peripheral blood. The chain carries TRBV29-1 and TRBJ2-3, with 10 nucleotides matching TRBD1. The CDR3 is CSGQGAWADTQYF. Written as DNA, the CDR3 is TGCAGCGGACAGGGGGCTTGGGCCGATACGCAGTATTTT.